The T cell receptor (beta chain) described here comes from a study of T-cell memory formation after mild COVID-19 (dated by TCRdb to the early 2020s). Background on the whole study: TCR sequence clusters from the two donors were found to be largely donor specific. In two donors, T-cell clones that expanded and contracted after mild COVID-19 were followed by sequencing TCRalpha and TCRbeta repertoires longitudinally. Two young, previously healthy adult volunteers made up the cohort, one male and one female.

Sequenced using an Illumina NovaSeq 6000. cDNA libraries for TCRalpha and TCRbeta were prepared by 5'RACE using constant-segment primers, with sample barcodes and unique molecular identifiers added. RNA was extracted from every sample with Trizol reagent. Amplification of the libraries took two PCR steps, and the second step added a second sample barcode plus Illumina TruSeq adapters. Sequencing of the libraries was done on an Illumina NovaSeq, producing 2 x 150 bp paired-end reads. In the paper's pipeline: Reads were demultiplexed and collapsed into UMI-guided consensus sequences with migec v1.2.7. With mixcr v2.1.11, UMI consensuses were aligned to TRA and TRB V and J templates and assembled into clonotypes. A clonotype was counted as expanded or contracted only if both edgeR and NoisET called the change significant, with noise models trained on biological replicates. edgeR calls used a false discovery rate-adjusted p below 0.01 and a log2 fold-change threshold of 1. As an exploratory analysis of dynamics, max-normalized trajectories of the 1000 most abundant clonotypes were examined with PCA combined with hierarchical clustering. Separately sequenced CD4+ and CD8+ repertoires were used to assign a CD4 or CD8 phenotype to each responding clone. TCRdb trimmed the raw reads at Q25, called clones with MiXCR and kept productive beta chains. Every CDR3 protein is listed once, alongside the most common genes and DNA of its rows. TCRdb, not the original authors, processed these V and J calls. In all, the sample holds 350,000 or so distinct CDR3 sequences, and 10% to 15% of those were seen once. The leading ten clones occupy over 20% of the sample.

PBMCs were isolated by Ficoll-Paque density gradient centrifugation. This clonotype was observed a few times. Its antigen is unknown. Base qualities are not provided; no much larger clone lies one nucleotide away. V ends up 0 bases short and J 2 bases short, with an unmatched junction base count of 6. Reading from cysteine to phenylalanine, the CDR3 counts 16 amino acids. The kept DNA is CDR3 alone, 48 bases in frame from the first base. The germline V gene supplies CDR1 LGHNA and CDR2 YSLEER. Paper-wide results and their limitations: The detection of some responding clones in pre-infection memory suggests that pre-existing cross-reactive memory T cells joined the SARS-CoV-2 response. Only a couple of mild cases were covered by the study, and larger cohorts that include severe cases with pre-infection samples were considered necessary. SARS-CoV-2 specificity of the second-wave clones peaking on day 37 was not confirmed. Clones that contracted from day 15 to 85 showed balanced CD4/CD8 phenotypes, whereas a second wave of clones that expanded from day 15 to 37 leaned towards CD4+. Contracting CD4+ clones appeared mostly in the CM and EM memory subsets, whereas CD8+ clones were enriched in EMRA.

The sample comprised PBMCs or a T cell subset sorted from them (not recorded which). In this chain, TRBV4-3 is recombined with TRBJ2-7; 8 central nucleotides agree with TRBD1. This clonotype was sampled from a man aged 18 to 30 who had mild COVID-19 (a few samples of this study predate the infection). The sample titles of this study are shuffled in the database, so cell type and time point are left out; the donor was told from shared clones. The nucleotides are TGCGCCAGCAGCCAAGATCGGACAGGGATCCCCTACGAGCAGTACTTC. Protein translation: CASSQDRTGIPYEQYF.